The source of this T cell receptor beta chain is a study of T cell responses to AZD1222 COVID-19 vaccine. The CDR3 is 15 residues long. CDR1 is KGHDR, CDR2 SFDVKD, per germline. Trimming took off 6 bases at V and 2 bases at J, with 15 bases between the two ends. On this clone: Antigen specificity is unknown.

Libraries were prepared by immunoSEQ multiplex PCR; TCRdb keeps only in-frame clonotypes and omits some of them. The repertoire includes some 150,000 clones, 92% of them detected once, and about 4.6% sits in the top ten. Findings of the study overall: There were mostly white British donors and more females than males, and clonal diversity was possibly underestimated. Unmutated variant regions reportedly attract nearly half of all spike-specific TCRs. Spike-specific TCR breadth and depth grew following two AZD1222 doses.

This clonotype was sampled from an adult in good health. The chain is built from TRBV24-1 and TRBJ1-2, with D unresolved. The specimen was peripheral blood, collected on day 0 of MenACWY control vaccination. Here the CDR3 reads CATSTLQGANYGYTF. Written as DNA, the CDR3 is TGTGCCACCAGTACGTTACAAGGCGCAAACTATGGCTACACCTTC.